Listed here are 9 T cell receptor beta chains from one sample, sequenced in a study of post-analysis software for immune sequencing data. Findings and limits, study-wide: TRBV segments more frequent in patients than in controls numbered several and included TRBV5-6, TRBV5-1 and TRBV20-1.

Every TCR beta cDNA library bore unique molecular identifiers. TCRdb reprocessed the PCR reads with MiXCR, giving one entry per CDR3 protein. The table includes hundreds of thousands of distinct CDR3 sequences, approximately 60% detected once. These TCRs' antigens remain unknown. Sequenced input: blood. All receptors come from a girl aged 2 to 10 with multiple sclerosis.

About this clonotype itself: A read error may produce the germline difference seen at one junction end. This chain links TRBV12-3 or TRBV12-4 with TRBJ1-2; D unresolved. This CDR3 has 12 residues. The CDR3 reads CANSLRAGGYTF. The CDR3 coding sequence is TGTGCCAACAGTTTAAGGGCTGGGGGCTACACCTTC.

DNA for the CDR3: TGCGCCAGCGAGGGGGTGAACACTGAAGCTTTCTTT. Translation: CASEGVNTEAFF. The chain employs TRBV5-1 and TRBJ1-1, with D possibly TRBD1 on 6 matching bases. This CDR3 comprises 12 residues. The V gene's germline CDR1 is SGHRS and CDR2 YFSETQ. V lost 7 bases to trimming and J lost 0 bases, with 7 bases between them.

V usage is TRBV12-3 or TRBV12-4 and J usage is TRBJ1-2; D not certain. The CDR3 totals 13 residues. Trimming cost V 7 bases and J 0 bases, with 9 bases left between them. CDR3 in DNA: TGTGCCAGCACCTCTGGGCCTAACTATGGCTACACCTTC. It encodes CASTSGPNYGYTF.

This chain joins TRBV3-1 and TRBJ2-7, with 8 bases aligning to TRBD2. The assigned J gene may be wrong: the sequence end matches TRBJ2-5 better. The CDR3 runs to 16 residues. Germline V gives CDR1 LGHDT, CDR2 YNNKEL (reference sequence). In nucleotides, the CDR3 is TGTGCCAGCAGCCAAGATGAACGGGGGGGCATGGAGACCCAGTACTTC. This encodes CASSQDERGGMETQYF.

V usage is TRBV29-1 and J usage is TRBJ2-1; possibly TRBD2 for D (6 bases). This CDR3 spans 12 amino acids. Germline loops: CDR1 SQVTM, CDR2 ANQGSEA. The V and J ends lost 6 bases and 5 bases respectively, with 11 bases between them. The CDR3 loop reads CSVETRNNEQFF. The CDR3 nucleotides read TGCAGCGTCGAGACTAGGAACAATGAGCAGTTCTTC.

The rearrangement links TRBV6-1 to TRBJ2-7; possible D gene TRBD2, 6 bases. This CDR3 is built from 16 residues. Deletions cut 5 bases from V and 0 bases from J, with 17 bases between. Germline V gene sequence: CDR1 MNHNS, CDR2 SASEGT. CDR3 sequence: CASSTLGGESSYEQYF. CDR3 DNA: TGTGCCAGCAGTACTTTGGGGGGAGAGAGCTCCTACGAGCAGTACTTC.

The CDR3 protein is CASSDSLGGWQYF. The DNA for the CDR3 is TGTGCCAGCAGCGACAGCCTAGGGGGATGGCAGTACTTC. The chain employs TRBV5-6 and TRBJ2-7, with D perhaps TRBD1 (6 bases). CDR1 SGHDT and CDR2 YYEEEE come from the germline V gene. Trimming took 4 bases from V and 9 from J, leaving 17 bases between them. This CDR3 spans 13 amino acids.

The chain employs TRBV12-3 or TRBV12-4 and TRBJ1-1; TRBD1 might be the D (6 bases). The CDR3 loop spans 11 amino acids. V lost 8 bases to trimming and J lost 6 bases, with 10 bases between them. The CDR3 spells CASLQGPEAFF. CDR3 DNA: TGTGCCAGCCTACAGGGTCCTGAAGCTTTCTTT.

V and J are TRBV5-4 and TRBJ2-7, with D tentatively TRBD1 (6 bases). The CDR3 totals 13 residues. Per the germline V gene, CDR1 is SGHNT and CDR2 is YYREEE (reference sequence). V was shortened by 2 bases and J by 6 bases, with 12 bases between the two germline ends. DNA for the CDR3: TGTGCCAGCAGCTTTGGGGGCGAAAGCGAGCAGTACTTC. This encodes CASSFGGESEQYF. The variable domain in full, with the rest retrieved from reference TRBV5-4 and TRBJ2-7, is ETGVTQSPTHLIKTRGQQVTLRCSSQSGHNTVSWYQQALGQGPQFIFQYYREEENGRGNFPPRFSGLQFPNYSSELNVNALELDDSALYLCASSFGGESEQYFGPGTRLTVT.